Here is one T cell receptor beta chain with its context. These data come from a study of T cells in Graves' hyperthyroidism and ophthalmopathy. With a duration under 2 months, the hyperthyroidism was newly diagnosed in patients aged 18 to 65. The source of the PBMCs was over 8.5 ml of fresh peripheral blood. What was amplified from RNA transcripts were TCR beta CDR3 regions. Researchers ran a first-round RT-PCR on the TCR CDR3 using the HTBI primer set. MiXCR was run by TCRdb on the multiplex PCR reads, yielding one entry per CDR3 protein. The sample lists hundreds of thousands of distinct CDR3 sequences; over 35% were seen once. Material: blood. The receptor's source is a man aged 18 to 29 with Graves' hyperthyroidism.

In DNA, the CDR3 is TGTGCCAGCACCGGGACGGCTGAGACCCAGTACTTC. Translated: CASTGTAETQYF. The chain employs TRBV7-9 and TRBJ2-5; D assignment may be TRBD1 or TRBD2 (5 bases each). The CDR3 length is 12 residues. The V end lost 7 bases, the J end lost 5 bases, and 11 bases lay between the germline ends. From germline, CDR1 is SEHNR and CDR2 FQNEAQ (reference sequence).